This is a list of T cell receptor beta chains from one sample in a study of blood T cell repertoires in COVID-19. The protocol was immunoSEQ multiplex PCR, while the TCRdb copy is restricted to in-frame clones and leaves out a portion. Altogether some 330,000 clones are present, approximately 87% being singletons, with the ten largest covering roughly 1.9%. The sample taken for sequencing was PBMCs or T cells enriched from blood (not recorded which). These receptors all stem from a man between 35 and 55 years old in a cohort exposed to, infected with or recovered from COVID-19 (not recorded which). Each CDR3 is given with its conserved first and last residue. A D gene is named only where the DNA matches it firmly. Where a row states a size, it is once, few, many or the class of an expanded clone; other rows omit it.

DNA | CDR3 | D | J | size | V
TGTGCCAGCAGCCGGGACTCGGGGAACACTGAAGCTTTCTTT | CASSRDSGNTEAFF | - | TRBJ1-1 | - | TRBV5-6
TGCGCCAGCAGTGAGGGGGCCGATGAAGCTTTCTTT | CASSEGADEAFF | - | TRBJ1-1 | - | TRBV10-1
TGTGCCACCTCCCGGCAGGGCTCCAACGAGCAGTACTTC | CATSRQGSNEQYF | - | TRBJ2-7 | - | TRBV7-6
TGTGCCAGCAGTTTTAGGACAGTCGGCTCCTACAATGAGCAGTTCTTC | CASSFRTVGSYNEQFF | - | TRBJ2-1 | once | TRBV27
TGCACCAGCAGCCAAGATCAAGTGGCTGAGCAGTTCTTC | CTSSQDQVAEQFF | - | TRBJ2-1 | - | TRBV1
TGTGCCAGCAGCGTAGGAACTAGCGGGATGTCCGGGGAGCTGTTTTTT | CASSVGTSGMSGELFF | TRBD2 | TRBJ2-2 | - | TRBV9
TGTGCCTGGTCCGGGACAGGGGTACACGAGCAGTACTTC | CAWSGTGVHEQYF | TRBD1 | TRBJ2-7 | - | TRBV30
TGTGCCTGGAGTGTACTGGGGGGGGCGCGATCACCCCTCCACTTT | CAWSVLGGARSPLHF | - | TRBJ1-6 | - | TRBV30
TGTGCCAGCAGCGCTACAGGGTTCACTGAAGCTTTCTTT | CASSATGFTEAFF | - | TRBJ1-1 | - | TRBV5-4
TGCAGCGTTGAAGATCCCTTGGGGGGGTACTCTGGAAACACCATATATTTT | CSVEDPLGGYSGNTIYF | - | TRBJ1-3 | - | TRBV29-1
TGTGCCAGTAAAAGAGGGGGGGGCGAAAACACTGAAGCTTTCTTT | CASKRGGGENTEAFF | - | TRBJ1-1 | - | TRBV19
TGTGCCAGCAGCCAAAGGGGGGGGCAGGGGAGCACTGAAGCTTTCTTT | CASSQRGGQGSTEAFF | - | TRBJ1-1 | - | TRBV3-1/TRBV3-2
TGTGTCAGAAGCTTTATAGGGGGCGGTCCGGACGAGCAGTACTTC | CVRSFIGGGPDEQYF | - | TRBJ2-7 | - | TRBV7-5
TGTGCCAGCAGCGTATTAACAGGGAACTCTGGAAACACCATATATTTT | CASSVLTGNSGNTIYF | - | TRBJ1-3 | - | TRBV11-2
TGTGCCAGCCTAGCGGGAAACACAGATACGCAGTATTTT | CASLAGNTDTQYF | TRBD2 | TRBJ2-3 | - | TRBV19
TGTGCCAGCAGCCAACGGACTAGCGGACCCACAGATACGCAGTATTTT | CASSQRTSGPTDTQYF | TRBD2 | TRBJ2-3 | once | TRBV3-1/TRBV3-2
TGCGCCAGCAGCTTGCCGGAACTACAGGGGGGACCAGGAAAAGCTTTCTTT | CASSLPELQGGPGKAFF | TRBD1 | TRBJ1-1 | - | TRBV5-1
TGTGCCAGCAGCGTAGCAGGGTTCTTGAACACCGGGGAGCTGTTTTTT | CASSVAGFLNTGELFF | - | TRBJ2-2 | once | TRBV9
TGTGGCCTTCAGGGGGACACTGAAGCTTTCTTT | CGLQGDTEAFF | TRBD1 | TRBJ1-1 | - | TRBV12-5
TGTGCCAGCTCAGTCTCAGACACTGAAGCTTTCTTT | CASSVSDTEAFF | - | TRBJ1-1 | - | TRBV18
TGTGCCAGCAGCCAACCAGGGGCTGGCTACACCTTC | CASSQPGAGYTF | - | TRBJ1-2 | - | TRBV3-1/TRBV3-2
TGTGCCAGCAGCTGGGGCAGCGGGCTGTACACAGATACGCAGTATTTT | CASSWGSGLYTDTQYF | - | TRBJ2-3 | - | TRBV5-6
TGTGCCAGCAGTACGCCTAGCGGGAGGGCGGGCGAGCAGTACTTC | CASSTPSGRAGEQYF | TRBD2 | TRBJ2-7 | - | TRBV28
TGCGCCAGCAGTCAAGAGTCTGCGGGAGTAACCTACAATGAGCAGTTCTTC | CASSQESAGVTYNEQFF | TRBD2 | TRBJ2-1 | - | TRBV23-1
TGTGCCAGCAGCCGCCCGGGACAGGGTCTGAACGGGGAGCTGTTTTTT | CASSRPGQGLNGELFF | TRBD1 | TRBJ2-2 | - | TRBV27
TGTGCCAGTAGTGACAGAGTCAATTCACCCCTCCACTTT | CASSDRVNSPLHF | - | TRBJ1-6 | few | TRBV19
TGTGCCAGTAGTATAGTTGTGGGGGGGATCAAATACGAGCAGTACTTC | CASSIVVGGIKYEQYF | TRBD2 | TRBJ2-7 | - | TRBV19
TGTGCCAGCAGTGAAGTACGGGGTAGGGCCGGGGAGCTGTTTTTT | CASSEVRGRAGELFF | - | TRBJ2-2 | - | TRBV6-1
TGTGCCAGCAGTCCAACCGACAGGGTGGGCAATCAGCCCCAGCATTTT | CASSPTDRVGNQPQHF | TRBD1 | TRBJ1-5 | - | TRBV27
TGTGCCAGCAGCTTAGCGGGGGGCTCCTATAATTCACCCCTCCACTTT | CASSLAGGSYNSPLHF | - | TRBJ1-6 | - | TRBV7-8
TGTGCCAGCAGTGAATTAAGAGGTCAGAGCTCCTATAATTCACCCCTCCACTTT | CASSELRGQSSYNSPLHF | - | TRBJ1-6 | - | TRBV2
TGTGCCAGCAGCCCACCTAAACGCGGAGGAGAACAAGAGACCCAGTACTTC | CASSPPKRGGEQETQYF | - | TRBJ2-5 | - | TRBV7-3
TGTGCCAGCAGTGGGGGAGGTTTGGGTTTACGTAGCGGCAATGAGCAGTTCTTC | CASSGGGLGLRSGNEQFF | - | TRBJ2-1 | - | TRBV6-1
TGTGCCAGTAGTATATACCCCATCTCGGGTCCCTACGAGCAGTACTTC | CASSIYPISGPYEQYF | - | TRBJ2-7 | - | TRBV19
TGTGCCAGCAGTCCCTCGGGGAACTATGGCTACACCTTC | CASSPSGNYGYTF | - | TRBJ1-2 | - | TRBV27
TGCGCCAGCAGCTTGGATAGTGGCGGGGAGCTGTTTTTT | CASSLDSGGELFF | - | TRBJ2-2 | - | TRBV5-1
TGTGCCAGCAGCCCGGGTGCTTATACCAGGGGAGATACGCAGTATTTT | CASSPGAYTRGDTQYF | - | TRBJ2-3 | - | TRBV6-2/TRBV6-3
TGTGCCACCGTCGGGACTAGCGGATCCTACGAGCAGTACTTC | CATVGTSGSYEQYF | TRBD2 | TRBJ2-7 | - | TRBV10-3
TGCGCCAGCAGCTTTGGGGGCCGAGGAGAGACCCAGTACTTC | CASSFGGRGETQYF | - | TRBJ2-5 | - | TRBV5-1
TGTGCCAGCAGCCCCCGGGGGGGAGGGCCGAACACCGGGGAGCTGTTTTTT | CASSPRGGGPNTGELFF | TRBD2 | TRBJ2-2 | - | TRBV7-7
TGTGCCAGCAGCCGCCTGCAGGGGGACACTGAAGCTTTCTTT | CASSRLQGDTEAFF | TRBD1 | TRBJ1-1 | - | TRBV3-1/TRBV3-2
TGTGCCAGCAGTTCCCAGGGGGCGGTTCAGCCCCAGCATTTT | CASSSQGAVQPQHF | TRBD1 | TRBJ1-5 | - | TRBV28
TGTGCCAGCAGGGGGCTAGCGATCGATGAGCAGTTCTTC | CASRGLAIDEQFF | - | TRBJ2-1 | - | TRBV2
TGTGCCAGCTCACAAGCCTTTTCAACGGGGGAGCTGTTTTTT | CASSQAFSTGELFF | - | TRBJ2-2 | - | TRBV18
TGTGCCAGCAGCGTAGGTCAGAATACGCAGTATTTT | CASSVGQNTQYF | - | TRBJ2-3 | - | TRBV9
TGCGCCAGCAGCTCTGACAGGGGATCAAGCTACACCTTC | CASSSDRGSSYTF | TRBD1 | TRBJ1-2 | once | TRBV5-1
TGTGCCAGCAGCCCTGACAGGGAACCCCTCCACTTT | CASSPDREPLHF | TRBD1 | TRBJ1-6 | - | TRBV5-4
TGTGCCAGCTCACCACGGACAGGGGGCGATGAAAAACTGTTTTTT | CASSPRTGGDEKLFF | TRBD1 | TRBJ1-4 | - | TRBV18
TGTGCCAGCAGCTTGAGACAGGGCGATGGCTACACCTTC | CASSLRQGDGYTF | TRBD1 | TRBJ1-2 | - | TRBV5-6
TGTGCCAGCAGACGCGGACAGGGGGAAAAACTGTTTTTT | CASRRGQGEKLFF | TRBD1 | TRBJ1-4 | - | TRBV6-5
TGTGCCAGCAGCTTGATTACTAGCGGGAGAAGGTACAATGAGCAGTTCTTC | CASSLITSGRRYNEQFF | TRBD2 | TRBJ2-1 | - | TRBV5-4
TGTGCCAGCAGCCAATGGGAGGGGCGGGGGTACGAGCAGTACTTC | CASSQWEGRGYEQYF | TRBD2 | TRBJ2-7 | - | TRBV4-2
TGTGCCAGTAGTAAAGGAGGGGCGGACCGCTATGGCTACACCTTC | CASSKGGADRYGYTF | - | TRBJ1-2 | - | TRBV19
TGTGCCACCAGCAGAGTTTGGGACAGGCCAAACACTGAAGCTTTCTTT | CATSRVWDRPNTEAFF | TRBD1 | TRBJ1-1 | - | TRBV15
TGCGCCAGCAGCCTCACTTCCGGGGGGCGAACCGGGACTAGCGGGAGCGGTGAGCAGTTCTTC | CASSLTSGGRTGTSGSGEQFF | TRBD2 | TRBJ2-1 | - | TRBV4-1
TGCGCCAGCAGCTTCGGACAGGGACAGGGCGAGCAGTACTTC | CASSFGQGQGEQYF | TRBD1 | TRBJ2-7 | - | TRBV5-1
TGCGCCAGCAGCTTGGGGGACAGGGTTTCCTATGGCTACACCTTC | CASSLGDRVSYGYTF | TRBD1 | TRBJ1-2 | - | TRBV5-1
TGCGCCAGCAGCTACGGGGGTGAGCAGTTCTTC | CASSYGGEQFF | - | TRBJ2-1 | - | TRBV5-1